The sequence of this TCR beta chain was determined in a study of a mutant IDH1 vaccine in newly diagnosed glioma. This clone came up a few times. Its antigen is not identified. Sequenced by immunoSEQ multiplex PCR; TCRdb stores in-frame clones only, minus some. The table records 56,000 or so clones, over 70% of them present only once. The CDR3 is 11 residues long. Trimming stripped 8 bases from V and 3 bases from J, with 7 bases between. Germline values: CDR1 MDHEN, CDR2 SYDVKM. Findings and limits, study-wide: Pseudoprogression appears to have had no connection to changes in top peripheral T cell clonotypes.

The time point here: week 47, end of study. Vaccine doses each comprised 300 ug of mutant IDH1 20-mer peptide, with topical imiquimod. The sample consisted of PBMCs, taken from a glioma patient whose treatment included an IDH1 peptide vaccine. This chain connects TRBV28 to TRBJ1-1; D is undetermined. The source is a man in his fifties with glioma. The CDR3, as DNA: TGTGCCAGCTTGACTTACACTGAAGCTTTCTTT. This encodes CASLTYTEAFF.